This is a list of T cell receptor beta chains from one sample in a study of cytomegalovirus exposure and HLA in healthy donors. The data were produced by immunoSEQ multiplex PCR, yet TCRdb's version contains in-frame clones alone and is incomplete. In the table there are 99,000 or so clones, more than 65% of which are singletons. Sample: PBMCs. These receptors were obtained from a man aged 25 to 40 in good health and CMV-seronegative. Each CDR3 is given with its conserved first and last residue. D genes are given only for firm matches. A clone size is listed for some rows: how often the clone was seen (once, few, many), or a class if it is expanded.

size,D,J,V,CDR3,DNA
NA,TRBD1,TRBJ2-7,TRBV5-1,CASSREGAGYEQYF,TGCGCCAGCAGCAGAGAGGGGGCGGGCTACGAGCAGTACTTC
few,NA,TRBJ2-4,TRBV6-6,CASTPGENIQYF,TGTGCCAGCACCCCGGGGGAAAACATTCAGTACTTC
few,TRBD1,TRBJ1-2,TRBV10-3,CAIKPLDRGYGYTF,TGTGCCATCAAACCCCTTGACAGGGGCTATGGCTACACCTTC
few,NA,TRBJ2-1,TRBV19,CASSGSRMSQFF,TGTGCCAGTAGCGGGTCCCGTATGAGCCAGTTCTTC
NA,NA,TRBJ2-3,TRBV2,CASRPRGSDTQYF,TGTGCCAGCAGGCCCCGGGGTTCAGATACGCAGTATTTT
NA,NA,TRBJ1-2,TRBV6-1,CASSERAVLYGYTF,TGTGCCAGCAGTGAGAGGGCAGTCCTCTATGGCTACACCTTC
NA,TRBD1,TRBJ2-1,TRBV9,CASSVDSGTVINEQFF,TGTGCCAGCAGCGTAGATTCCGGGACAGTAATCAATGAGCAGTTCTTC
few,TRBD1,TRBJ1-1,TRBV10-3,CAICRDRGMNTEAFF,TGTGCCATCTGCCGGGACAGAGGGATGAACACTGAAGCTTTCTTT
once,NA,TRBJ1-4,TRBV5-5,CASIKTAANEKLFF,TGTGCCAGCATCAAGACAGCAGCTAATGAAAAACTGTTTTTT
few,NA,TRBJ1-6,TRBV7-8,CASNIGQGGNSPLHF,TGTGCCAGCAACATTGGTCAGGGAGGAAATTCACCCCTCCACTTT
NA,TRBD1,TRBJ1-2,TRBV5-6,CASSLEPGQGARGYTF,TGTGCCAGCAGCTTGGAGCCGGGACAGGGGGCAAGAGGCTACACCTTC
NA,NA,TRBJ1-5,TRBV28,CASSLRAGGNQPQHF,TGTGCCAGCAGCCTTAGGGCCGGGGGGAATCAGCCCCAGCATTTT
NA,TRBD1,TRBJ1-1,TRBV6-5,CASSSRQGWFEAFF,TGTGCCAGCAGTTCCAGACAGGGGTGGTTTGAAGCTTTCTTT
NA,NA,TRBJ2-6,TRBV21-1,CASSKRGLAGGPGAAGANVLTF,TGTGCCAGCAGCAAAAGGGGTCTAGCGGGAGGGCCTGGAGCTGCTGGGGCCAACGTCCTGACTTTC
few,NA,TRBJ2-7,TRBV28,CASQMGGISPHEQYF,TGTGCCAGCCAAATGGGGGGAATCAGTCCCCACGAGCAGTACTTC
NA,NA,TRBJ2-4,TRBV7-9,CASAITDLQYF,TGTGCCAGCGCAATCACTGATCTTCAGTACTTC